The entry that follows covers one TCR beta chain sequence. This sample was taken from a study of blood T cell repertoires in COVID-19. Turning to the study itself: Sites in the United States, Italy and Spain provided acute and convalescent COVID-19 samples.

The germline V gene has CDR1 SQVTM and CDR2 ANQGSEA. The CDR3 is 14 residues long. Germline trimming cut 3 bases from V and 4 bases from J; bases unmatched to any gene: 7. In terms of age and location, participants ranged from about 18 to 95 years and lived in approximately 26 US areas. Self-reported history from a screening survey and questionnaire set each donor's cohort. In the original analysis: Amplification from reference gene primers served as the basis for estimated nucleated cell counts. Using immunoSEQ multiplex PCR, the repertoire was profiled, and TCRdb retains in-frame clones only, with some absent. V and J calls and clone size follow that table, whereas D and trimming were derived from the DNA. The sample shows about 82,000 clones, about 89% of them seen only once.

Sample: PBMCs or T cells enriched from blood (not recorded which). V and J are TRBV29-1 and TRBJ2-3; 7 positions match TRBD2. This receptor was identified in a woman aged 45-65 years with acute COVID-19. The CDR3 sequence is CSVDLTSWPDTQYF. The DNA for the CDR3 is TGCAGCGTTGATTTGACTAGCTGGCCAGATACGCAGTATTTT.